Many counts were recorded for the clone carrying this T cell receptor beta chain. The V gene's germline CDR1 is MDHEN and CDR2 SYDVKM. The CDR3 has 15 residues. The ends lost 1 base at V and 0 bases at J; junction bases unmatched: 3. This record comes from a study of T-cell reconstitution after alpha-beta-depleted transplantation in children. The TCRbeta library was prepared with unique molecular identifiers. TCRdb itself ran the PCR reads through MiXCR, one entry per CDR3 protein. This table holds around 190,000 distinct CDR3 sequences, approximately 6.9% found once. V is TRBV28 and J is TRBJ2-7; 7 bases line up with TRBD1. Sequenced material: PBMCs, taken before TCRalphabeta/CD19-depleted stem cell transplant. This sequence originates from a boy between 2 and 15 years old with acute lymphoblastic leukemia, due to receive a stem cell transplant. CDR3 in amino acids: CASSLYTGDSYEQYF. In DNA form, the CDR3 reads TGTGCCAGCAGTTTATATACAGGGGACTCCTACGAGCAGTACTTC.